This T cell receptor (beta chain) emerged from a study of human T cells and chemical hapten exposure. Across the study: Upper inner arm skin measuring around 2 cm by around 2 cm received 2% DPC for sensitization. Recorded diagnoses among the mostly female patients were alopecia areata, totalis or universalis.

V lost 2 bases and J lost 3, with 10 bases in between. Germline assignment: CDR1 ENHRY and CDR2 SYGVKD. This CDR3 contains 14 residues. The study used a library that attached unique molecular identifiers to individual cDNA molecules. MiXCR was run by TCRdb on the RACE reads, yielding one entry per CDR3 protein. The sample has more than 300,000 distinct CDR3 sequences; 4.5% to 6% are singletons. This clonotype was detected a few times. Stated time point: pre-sensitization, week 0. The treatment denotes: therapeutic diphenylcyclopropenone sensitization with weekly scalp DPC. Participating donors were patients with alopecia, aged 18 to 70 years, considered appropriate candidates for DPC.

This clonotype originated in a woman in her 50s with alopecia areata. Some clones in this sample may be carry-over from other donors' samples. The rearrangement uses TRBV10-3 and TRBJ1-2; TRBD1 is a possible D gene (6 bases). The specimen comprised whole blood, sampled in connection with sensitization to the hapten diphenylcyclopropenone (DPC). The CDR3 bases are TGTGCCATCAGTGAGCAGACAGGATACTATGGCTACACCTTC. It is translated as CAISEQTGYYGYTF.